The T cell receptor beta chain described here comes from a study of spatial heterogeneity in lung cancer. TCRdb re-called the 5' RACE reads through MiXCR, storing one row per CDR3 protein. Among approximately 90,000 distinct CDR3 sequences listed, 7.5% to 10% were seen once. Time point meaning: sample taken at primary tumor resection. Without sorting, whole RNA was sequenced from tumor, nontumor lung or frozen PBMC. This clonotype has only a few counts. Its antigen is not known. V shed 0 bases and J 6 bases; nucleotides not matched to a gene: 8. From germline, CDR1 is DFQATT and CDR2 SNEGSKA (reference sequence). The CDR3 is 15 amino acids. Findings and caveats of the study: The appearance of ubiquitous expanded tumor TCRs in blood was greater at resection than follow-up.

This specimen was PBMCs, taken at surgery. The TCR comes from a male donor with early-stage non-small cell lung cancer. The J gene is TRBJ2-7, the V gene TRBV20-1, with 10 nucleotides matching TRBD2. CDR3 in DNA: TGCAGTGCTAGAGATGAAATAGCGGGAGGATTCGAGCAGTACTTC. Translation: CSARDEIAGGFEQYF.